This TCR beta chain comes out of a study of cytomegalovirus exposure and HLA in healthy donors. Whole-study findings and limits: Reportedly, HLA-A and HLA-B alleles of most subjects were accurately predicted from TCR beta. It emerged from a later analysis that several of the most significant clusters appeared to be linked to common viral pathogens.

Primers for the PCR totalled 60 Vbeta and 13 Jbeta. Data came from immunoSEQ multiplex PCR; TCRdb stores just in-frame clones and leaves some out. The table includes 45,000 to 60,000 clones, approximately 68% detected once. V was pared by 6 bases and J by 3 bases, with 5 bases of the junction left unmatched. Germline loops: CDR1 SGHRS, CDR2 YFSETQ. This CDR3 contains 15 residues. This clone was observed a handful of times. Its antigen is still unknown. The sample consisted of PBMCs. The TCR was taken from a man aged 25 to 40 in good health and CMV-seronegative. The chain uses TRBV5-1 and TRBJ2-1; 11 nucleotides match TRBD2. The CDR3 DNA sequence: TGCGCCAGCATTCTGGGGACTAGCGGCTACAATGAGCAGTTCTTC. Its translation is CASILGTSGYNEQFF.